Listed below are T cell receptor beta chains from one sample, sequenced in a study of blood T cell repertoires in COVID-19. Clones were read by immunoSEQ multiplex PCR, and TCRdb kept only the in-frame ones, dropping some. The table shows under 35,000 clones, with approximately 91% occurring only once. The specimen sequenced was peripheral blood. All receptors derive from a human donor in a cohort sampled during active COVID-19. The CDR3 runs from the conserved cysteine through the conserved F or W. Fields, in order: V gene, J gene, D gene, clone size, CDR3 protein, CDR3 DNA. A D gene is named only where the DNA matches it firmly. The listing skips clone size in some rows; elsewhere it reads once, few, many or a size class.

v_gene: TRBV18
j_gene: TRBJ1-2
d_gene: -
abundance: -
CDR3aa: CASSPRGEVDYGYTF
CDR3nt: TGTGCCAGCTCACCACGGGGGGAGGTTGACTATGGCTACACCTTC

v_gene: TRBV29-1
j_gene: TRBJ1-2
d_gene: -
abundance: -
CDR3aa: CSVRTDTYGYTF
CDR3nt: TGCAGCGTTCGGACAGACACCTATGGCTACACCTTC

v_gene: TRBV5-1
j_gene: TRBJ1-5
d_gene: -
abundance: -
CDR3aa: CASSLGGTDYNQPQHF
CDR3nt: TGCGCCAGCAGCTTGGGGGGGACTGACTACAATCAGCCCCAGCATTTT

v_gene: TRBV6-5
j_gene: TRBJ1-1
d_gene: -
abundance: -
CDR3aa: CASSRPPGVEAFF
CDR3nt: TGTGCCAGCAGTCGCCCCCCCGGAGTTGAAGCTTTCTTT

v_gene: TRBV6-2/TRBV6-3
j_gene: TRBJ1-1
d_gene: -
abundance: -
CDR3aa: CASSYAPDNQNTEAFF
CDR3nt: TGTGCCAGCAGTTACGCCCCAGACAATCAGAACACTGAAGCTTTCTTT

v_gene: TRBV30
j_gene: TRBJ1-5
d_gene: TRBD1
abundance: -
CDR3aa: CAWRLSGTGTGFNQPQHF
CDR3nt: TGTGCCTGGAGGCTCTCAGGCACCGGGACAGGCTTCAATCAGCCCCAGCATTTT

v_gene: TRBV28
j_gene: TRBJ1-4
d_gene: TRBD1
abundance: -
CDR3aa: CASSNRGHLFF
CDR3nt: TGTGCCAGCAGCAACAGGGGGCATCTGTTTTTT

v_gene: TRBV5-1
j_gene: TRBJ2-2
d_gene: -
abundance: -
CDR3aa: CASSLGGAQNTGELFF
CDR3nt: TGCGCCAGCAGCTTGGGTGGGGCGCAGAACACCGGGGAGCTGTTTTTT

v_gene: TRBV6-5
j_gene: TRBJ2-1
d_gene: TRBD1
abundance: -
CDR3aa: CASSFRQGAGNEQFF
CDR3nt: TGTGCCAGCAGTTTCAGACAGGGGGCTGGCAATGAGCAGTTCTTC

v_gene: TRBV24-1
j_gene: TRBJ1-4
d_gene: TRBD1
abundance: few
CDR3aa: CATSDLWTGEQSKKLFF
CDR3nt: TGTGCCACCAGTGATCTTTGGACAGGGGAACAGTCGAAAAAACTGTTTTTT

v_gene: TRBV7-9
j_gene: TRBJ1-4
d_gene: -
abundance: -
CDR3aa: CASSLVQGNEKLFF
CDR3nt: TGTGCCAGCAGCTTAGTGCAGGGTAATGAAAAACTGTTTTTT

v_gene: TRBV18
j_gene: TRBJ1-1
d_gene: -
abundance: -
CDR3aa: CASSPAYDSEAFF
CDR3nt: TGTGCCAGCTCACCCGCTTACGACAGCGAAGCTTTCTTT

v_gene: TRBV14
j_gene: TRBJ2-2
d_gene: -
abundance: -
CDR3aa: CASSQVGSGELFF
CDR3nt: TGTGCCAGCAGCCAAGTCGGTAGCGGGGAGCTGTTTTTT

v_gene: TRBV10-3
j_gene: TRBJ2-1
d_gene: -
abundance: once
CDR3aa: CAISESGTPGRSYNEQFF
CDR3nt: TGTGCCATCAGTGAGTCCGGGACTCCAGGCCGCTCCTACAATGAGCAGTTCTTC

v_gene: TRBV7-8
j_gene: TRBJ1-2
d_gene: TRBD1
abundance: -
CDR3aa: CASSSGTVNYGYTF
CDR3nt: TGTGCCAGCAGCTCAGGGACAGTAAACTATGGCTACACCTTC

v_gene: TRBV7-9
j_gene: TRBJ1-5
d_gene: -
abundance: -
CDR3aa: CASSFINQPQHF
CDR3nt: TGTGCCAGCAGCTTTATAAATCAGCCCCAGCATTTT

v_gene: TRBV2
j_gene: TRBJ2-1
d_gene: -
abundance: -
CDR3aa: CASSATVDNEQFF
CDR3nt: TGTGCCAGCAGTGCAACGGTTGACAATGAGCAGTTCTTC

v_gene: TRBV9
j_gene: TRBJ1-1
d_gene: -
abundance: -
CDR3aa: CASSFLGGTMNTEAFF
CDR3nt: TGTGCCAGCAGCTTCCTCGGGGGAACCATGAACACTGAAGCTTTCTTT

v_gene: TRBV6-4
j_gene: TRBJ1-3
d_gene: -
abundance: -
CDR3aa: CASSGQNSGNTIYF
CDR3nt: TGTGCCAGCAGTGGACAGAACTCTGGAAACACCATATATTTT

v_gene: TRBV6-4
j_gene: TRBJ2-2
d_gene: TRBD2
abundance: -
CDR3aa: CASKKGLANTGELFF
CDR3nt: TGTGCCAGCAAAAAGGGACTAGCGAACACCGGGGAGCTGTTTTTT

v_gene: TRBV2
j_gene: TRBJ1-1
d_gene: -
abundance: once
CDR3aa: CASSEQGSSNTEAFF
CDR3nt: TGTGCCAGCAGTGAACAGGGGTCCTCGAACACTGAAGCTTTCTTT

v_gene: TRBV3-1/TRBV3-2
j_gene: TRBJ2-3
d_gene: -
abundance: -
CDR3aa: CASSAPGGDTQYF
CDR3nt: TGTGCCAGCAGCGCCCCCGGAGGAGATACGCAGTATTTT

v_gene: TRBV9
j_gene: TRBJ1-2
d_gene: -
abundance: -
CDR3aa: CASSVGTANYGYTF
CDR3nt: TGTGCCAGCAGCGTAGGGACAGCTAACTATGGCTACACCTTC

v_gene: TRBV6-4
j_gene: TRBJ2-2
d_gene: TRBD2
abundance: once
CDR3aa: CARVTSGKTRGNTGELFF
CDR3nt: TGTGCCAGGGTGACTAGCGGGAAAACCCGCGGGAACACCGGGGAGCTGTTTTTT

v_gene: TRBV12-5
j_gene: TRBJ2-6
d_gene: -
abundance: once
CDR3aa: CASGSSGANVLTF
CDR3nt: TGTGCTAGTGGGTCATCTGGGGCCAACGTCCTGACTTTC

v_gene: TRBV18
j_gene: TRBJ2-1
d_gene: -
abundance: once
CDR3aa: CASSPQTGPYNEQFF
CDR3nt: TGTGCCAGCTCCCCACAGACAGGACCCTACAATGAGCAGTTCTTC

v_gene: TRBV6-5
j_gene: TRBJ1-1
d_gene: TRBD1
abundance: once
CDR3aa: CASNAQGASEAFF
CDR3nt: TGTGCCAGCAATGCACAGGGGGCAAGTGAAGCTTTCTTT

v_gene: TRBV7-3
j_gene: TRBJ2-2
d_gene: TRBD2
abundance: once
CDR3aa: CASSLTGLAGRGTGELFF
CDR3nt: TGTGCCAGCAGCTTAACGGGACTAGCGGGTCGAGGCACCGGGGAGCTGTTTTTT

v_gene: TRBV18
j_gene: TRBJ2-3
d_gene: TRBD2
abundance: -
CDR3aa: CASSPLAGGLDTQYF
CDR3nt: TGTGCCAGCTCACCCCTAGCGGGGGGTCTAGATACGCAGTATTTT

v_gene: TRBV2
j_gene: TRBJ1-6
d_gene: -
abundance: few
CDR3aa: CASSEQGMVNSPLHF
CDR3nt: TGTGCCAGCAGTGAGCAGGGGATGGTGAATTCACCCCTCCACTTT

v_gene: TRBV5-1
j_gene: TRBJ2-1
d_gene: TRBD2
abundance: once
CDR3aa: CASSLRLAGVVFF
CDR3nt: TGCGCCAGCAGCTTGAGGCTAGCGGGAGTTGTGTTCTTC

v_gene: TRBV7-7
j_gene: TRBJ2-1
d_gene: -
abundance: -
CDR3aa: CASSLSGTFPNEQFF
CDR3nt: TGTGCTAGCAGCTTAAGTGGGACTTTCCCCAATGAGCAGTTCTTC

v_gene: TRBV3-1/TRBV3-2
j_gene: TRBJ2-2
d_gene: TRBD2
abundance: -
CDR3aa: CASSPGGGAGTGELFF
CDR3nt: TGTGCCAGCAGCCCGGGCGGGGGGGCGGGTACCGGGGAGCTGTTTTTT

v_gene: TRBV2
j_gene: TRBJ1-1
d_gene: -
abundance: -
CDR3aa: CASSESATGNTEAFF
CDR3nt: TGTGCCAGCAGTGAATCCGCAACAGGGAACACTGAAGCTTTCTTT

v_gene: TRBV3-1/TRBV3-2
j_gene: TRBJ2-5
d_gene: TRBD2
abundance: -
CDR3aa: CASSYPGLAGEETQYF
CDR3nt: TGTGCCAGCAGCTATCCGGGACTAGCGGGGGAAGAGACCCAGTACTTC

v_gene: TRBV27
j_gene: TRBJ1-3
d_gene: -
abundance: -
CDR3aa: CATLEGTIYF
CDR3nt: TGTGCCACCTTGGAGGGCACCATATATTTT

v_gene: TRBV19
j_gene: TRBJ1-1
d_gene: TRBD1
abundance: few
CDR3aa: CATADRGRTEAFF
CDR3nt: TGTGCCACCGCGGACAGGGGAAGGACTGAAGCTTTCTTT

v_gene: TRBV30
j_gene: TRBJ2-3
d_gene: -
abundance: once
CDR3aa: CAWIPGAATDTQYF
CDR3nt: TGTGCCTGGATACCCGGAGCGGCCACAGATACGCAGTATTTT

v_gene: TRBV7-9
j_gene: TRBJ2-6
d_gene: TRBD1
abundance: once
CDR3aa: CASSLAAGGPSGANVLTF
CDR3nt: TGTGCCAGCAGCTTAGCGGCAGGGGGCCCTTCTGGGGCCAACGTCCTGACTTTC

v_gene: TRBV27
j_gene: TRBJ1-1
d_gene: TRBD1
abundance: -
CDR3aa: CASSQGTVLNTEAFF
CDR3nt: TGTGCCAGCAGTCAGGGGACAGTTTTGAACACTGAAGCTTTCTTT

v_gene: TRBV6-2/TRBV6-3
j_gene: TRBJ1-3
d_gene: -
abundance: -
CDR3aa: CASSFTDSRLGNTIYF
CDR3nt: TGTGCCAGCAGCTTCACAGACAGCAGACTTGGAAACACCATATATTTT

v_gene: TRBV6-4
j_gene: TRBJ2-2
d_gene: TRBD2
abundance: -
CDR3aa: CASSDIAGGRSGELFF
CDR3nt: TGTGCCAGCAGTGACATAGCGGGGGGGCGCTCCGGGGAGCTGTTTTTT

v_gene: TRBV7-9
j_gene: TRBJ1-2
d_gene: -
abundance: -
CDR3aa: CASPKYFFYGYTF
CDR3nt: TGTGCCAGCCCCAAATATTTTTTCTATGGCTACACCTTC

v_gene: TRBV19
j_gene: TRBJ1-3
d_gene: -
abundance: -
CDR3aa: CASSIAQGLLSGNTIYF
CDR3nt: TGTGCCAGTAGTATTGCGCAGGGCCTCCTCTCTGGAAACACCATATATTTT

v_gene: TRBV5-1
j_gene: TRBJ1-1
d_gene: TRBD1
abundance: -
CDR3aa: CASSLRTGDNTEAFF
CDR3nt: TGCGCCAGCAGCTTGCGGACAGGAGATAACACTGAAGCTTTCTTT

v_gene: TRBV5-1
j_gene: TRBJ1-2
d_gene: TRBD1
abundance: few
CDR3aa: CASSPDRDGYTF
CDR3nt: TGCGCCAGCAGCCCCGACAGGGATGGCTACACCTTC

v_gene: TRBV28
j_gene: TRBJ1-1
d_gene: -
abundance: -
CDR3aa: CASSVNLNTEAFF
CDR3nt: TGTGCCAGCAGCGTGAACTTAAACACTGAAGCTTTCTTT

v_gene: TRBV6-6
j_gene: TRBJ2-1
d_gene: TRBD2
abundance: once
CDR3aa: CASSPTSGTPAYNEQFF
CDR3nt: TGTGCCAGCAGTCCCACTAGCGGGACCCCAGCCTACAATGAGCAGTTCTTC

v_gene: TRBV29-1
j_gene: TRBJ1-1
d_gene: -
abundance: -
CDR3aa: CSVVAGQEAFF
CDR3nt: TGCAGCGTTGTGGCAGGGCAAGAAGCTTTCTTT

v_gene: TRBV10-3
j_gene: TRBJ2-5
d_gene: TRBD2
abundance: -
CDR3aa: CAISGLASQETQYF
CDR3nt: TGTGCCATCAGCGGACTAGCTTCTCAAGAGACCCAGTACTTC

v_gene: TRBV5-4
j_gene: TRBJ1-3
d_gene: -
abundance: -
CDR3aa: CASSLAGSGNTIYF
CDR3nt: TGTGCCAGCAGCTTAGCGGGGTCTGGAAACACCATATATTTT

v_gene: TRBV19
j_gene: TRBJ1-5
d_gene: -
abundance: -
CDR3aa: CASSIGILRGAVSNQPQHF
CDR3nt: TGTGCCAGTAGTATAGGAATTCTACGGGGGGCGGTGAGCAATCAGCCCCAGCATTTT

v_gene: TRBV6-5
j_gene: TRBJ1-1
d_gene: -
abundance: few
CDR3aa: CASSGLTGNTEAFF
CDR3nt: TGTGCCAGCAGCGGACTGACGGGGAACACTGAAGCTTTCTTT

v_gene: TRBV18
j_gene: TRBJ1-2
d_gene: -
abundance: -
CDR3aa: CASSPPNRGFGYGYTF
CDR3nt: TGTGCCAGCTCACCACCGAACCGAGGGTTCGGCTATGGCTACACCTTC